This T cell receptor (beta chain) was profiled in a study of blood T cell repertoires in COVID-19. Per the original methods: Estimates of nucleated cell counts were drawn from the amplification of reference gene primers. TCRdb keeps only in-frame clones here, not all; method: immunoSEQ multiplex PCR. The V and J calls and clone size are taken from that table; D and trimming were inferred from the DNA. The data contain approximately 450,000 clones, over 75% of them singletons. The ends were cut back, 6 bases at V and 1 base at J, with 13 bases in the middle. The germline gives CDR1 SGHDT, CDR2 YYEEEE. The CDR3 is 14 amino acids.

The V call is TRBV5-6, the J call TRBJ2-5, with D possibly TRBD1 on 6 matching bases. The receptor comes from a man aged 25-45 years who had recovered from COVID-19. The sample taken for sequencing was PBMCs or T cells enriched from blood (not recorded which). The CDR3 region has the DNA TGTGCCAGCACCATAGGGGGATTCCAAGAGACCCAGTACTTC. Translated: CASTIGGFQETQYF.